The clone carrying this TCR beta chain was counted only a few times. The target antigen is unknown. This entry comes from a study of cytomegalovirus exposure and HLA in healthy donors. General study results and limits: Previous analysis showed most TCR beta V segments were productive about 90% or about 30% of the time. It was shown in a later analysis that HLA-associated TCR beta chains were more clonally expanded than other, equally common chains. A missense variant in DCLRE1C was later tied to TCR beta V- and J-gene trimming. An apparent linkage of common viral pathogens to several of the most significant clusters emerged in a later analysis.

Primers for the PCR totalled 60 Vbeta and 13 Jbeta. Method: immunoSEQ multiplex PCR; TCRdb's copy keeps in-frame clones and lacks some. Of 120,000 to 150,000 clones in the sample, about 73% are singletons; the top ten hold roughly 3.1%. Germline V gene data show CDR1 as MNHNS and CDR2 as SASEGT. This CDR3 has 13 amino acids. V lost 3 bases to trimming and J lost 11 bases; unmatched junction nucleotides: 8. Sequenced sample: PBMCs. V is TRBV6-1 and J is TRBJ1-2; 8 nucleotides match TRBD1. This sequence was found in a man aged 35 to 55 in good health and CMV-seropositive. The CDR3 protein is CASSEEPRGQYTF. DNA of the CDR3: TGTGCCAGCAGTGAGGAGCCCAGGGGGCAGTACACCTTC.